These 27 T cell receptor beta chains were all obtained from the same sample, sequenced in a study of blood T cells in healthy people across ages. A second PCR of 7 to 11 cycles used a sample-barcoded 5' primer and a J-beta primer mix. TCRdb re-called the 5' RACE reads through MiXCR, storing one row per CDR3 protein. The data hold 1,800,000 or so distinct CDR3 sequences, with roughly two fifths observed a single time. The material sequenced was blood. The receptors were sampled from a human donor in good health.

There are a few counts of this clonotype. The chain recombines TRBV4-2 with TRBJ1-1, with unresolved D. V shed 4 bases and J shed 8 bases, with 11 bases lying between them. CDR1 LGHNA and CDR2 YNFKEQ come from the germline V gene. The CDR3 runs to 12 residues. This CDR3 is CASSRDGVEAFF. The CDR3 DNA follows: TGTGCCAGCAGCCGAGATGGGGTGGAAGCTTTCTTT.

This clonotype was counted between two and nine times. This chain links TRBV7-2 with TRBJ1-2; a possible D gene is TRBD1 (5 bases). Germline V CDR1 and CDR2: SGHTA, FQGNSA. Trimming removed 2 bases from V and 3 bases from J, with 19 bases in between. The CDR3 has 17 residues. The CDR3 is CASSLIRGGTWDYGYTF. The CDR3 coding sequence is TGTGCCAGCAGCTTAATCCGGGGCGGAACGTGGGACTATGGCTACACCTTC.

This clonotype was picked up a small number of times. V is TRBV29-1 and J is TRBJ1-2, with D possibly TRBD1 on 5 matching bases. The germline V gene encodes CDR1 SQVTM and CDR2 ANQGSEA. The CDR3 extends over 13 amino acids. The V end lost 7 bases, the J end lost 8 bases, and 20 bases lay between the germline ends. The CDR3 reads CSATPVGAGGYTF. The CDR3, as DNA: TGCAGCGCCACGCCCGTAGGGGCTGGAGGCTACACCTTC.

J is TRBJ1-6 and V is TRBV7-6, with D possibly matching TRBD1 (5 bases). Trimming removed 2 bases from V and 8 bases from J, with 10 bases in between. This CDR3 has 14 amino acids. CDR1 and CDR2 from the germline V gene are SGHVS and FNYEAQ. The CDR3 DNA is TGTGCCAGCAGCTTACGGGGGATGCATTCACCCCTCCACTTT. Translating gives CASSLRGMHSPLHF.

In this sample, this clonotype turned up a few times. The chain is built from TRBV6-5 and TRBJ2-4; D might be TRBD1 or TRBD2, each matching 5 bases. The better agreement between TRBJ2-7 and the DNA end casts doubt on the J call. Germline-derived CDR1 and CDR2 are MNHEY and SVGAGI. The CDR3 sequence is 14 residues long. The CDR3 spells CASTHRDGDYEQYF. For the CDR3, the DNA is TGTGCCAGCACCCACCGGGACGGAGACTACGAGCAGTACTTC.

With respect to this clonotype: A read error may produce the germline difference seen at one junction end. The rearrangement joins TRBV5-1 to TRBJ2-1; tentatively, D is TRBD2 (5 bases). Germline loops: CDR1 SGHRS, CDR2 YFSETQ. CDR3 length: 14 amino acids. The CDR3 reads CASSLPGSYNGQFF. In DNA form, the CDR3 reads TGCGCCAGCAGCTTGCCGGGGTCCTACAATGGGCAGTTCTTC. Combining the CDR3 with reference TRBV5-1 and TRBJ2-1 gives the whole variable domain KAGVTQTPRYLIKTRGQQVTLSCSPISGHRSVSWYQQTPGQGLQFLFEYFSETQRNKGNFPGRFSGRQFSNSRSEMNVSTLELGDSALYLCASSLPGSYNGQFFGPGTRLTVL.

This clonotype has just a few counts. The rearrangement uses TRBV2 and TRBJ2-7; 8 nucleotides align to TRBD2. With 9 bases clipped from V and 3 bases from J, the junction kept 10 bases outside the gene matches. The germline CDR1 and CDR2 sequences are SNHLY and FYNNEI. CDR3 length equals 14 residues. Here the CDR3 reads CASSGTRDVYEQYF. The DNA for the CDR3 is TGTGCCAGTTCCGGGACTAGAGATGTCTACGAGCAGTACTTC. Full variable domain (rest looked up from reference TRBV2 and TRBJ2-7): EPEVTQTPSHQVTQMGQEVILRCVPISNHLYFYWYRQILGQKVEFLVSFYNNEISEKSEIFDDQFSVERPDGSNFTLKIRSTKLEDSAMYFCASSGTRDVYEQYFGPGTRLTVT.

The rearrangement uses TRBV7-9 and TRBJ2-1; 7 nucleotides align to TRBD2. V lost 5 bases to trimming and J lost 5 bases; unmatched junction nucleotides: 12. The CDR3 totals 16 residues. CDR1 is SEHNR and CDR2 is FQNEAQ in the germline V gene (reference sequence). This chain's CDR3 is CASSPSGGGIDNEQFF. The CDR3 coding sequence is TGTGCCAGCAGCCCTTCGGGCGGGGGTATCGACAATGAGCAGTTCTTC.

V and J are TRBV20-1 and TRBJ2-7, with D unclear. The V end was cut by 3 bases, the J end by 2 bases, with 14 bases between. The length of the CDR3 is 14 residues. Germline V gives CDR1 DFQATT, CDR2 SNEGSKA (reference sequence). This chain's CDR3 is CSASSPASPYEQYF. The CDR3 DNA reads TGCAGTGCTAGTTCTCCTGCGTCTCCCTACGAGCAGTACTTC.

In its sample, this clonotype was seen a few times. V gene TRBV7-3 combines with J gene TRBJ2-1, with 11 bases aligning to TRBD2. CDR1 and CDR2 from the germline V gene are SGHTA and FQGTGA. CDR3 length: 16 residues. V was clipped by 3 bases and J by 3 bases; unmatched bases: 4. CDR3 in amino acids: CASSLGLAENYNEQFF. The CDR3 DNA reads TGTGCCAGCAGCTTGGGACTAGCGGAGAACTACAATGAGCAGTTCTTC.

The genes are TRBV18 and TRBJ2-1, with TRBD1 identical over 7 bases. The CDR3 extends over 15 amino acids. The V gene end was trimmed by 2 bases and the J gene end by 2 bases; junction bases not matched to a gene: 3. The germline gives CDR1 KGHSH, CDR2 LQKENI. The CDR3 DNA is TGTGCCAGCTCACCAACAGGGGTCACCTACAATGAGCAGTTCTTC. Protein sequence: CASSPTGVTYNEQFF. The variable domain in full, completed from reference TRBV18 and TRBJ2-1, reads NAGVMQNPRHLVRRRGQEARLRCSPMKGHSHVYWYRQLPEEGLKFMVYLQKENIIDESGMPKERFSAEFPKEGPSILRIQQVVRGDSAAYFCASSPTGVTYNEQFFGPGTRLTVL.

About this clonotype itself: Sequence at one end of the junction differs from germline and may be a read error. The chain employs TRBV2 and TRBJ1-2; unclear D gene. The CDR3 contains 14 residues. CDR1 and CDR2 from the germline V gene are SNHLY and FYNNEI. CDR3 DNA: TGTGCCAGTAGTGATGGAGGGCCTGACTATGGCTACACCTTC. This codes for CASSDGGPDYGYTF.

The V gene is TRBV29-1, the J gene TRBJ1-1; TRBD1 might be the D (5 bases). The length of the CDR3 is 14 residues. CDR1 SQVTM and CDR2 ANQGSEA come from the germline V gene. Trimming took 2 bases from V and 3 from J, leaving 13 bases between them. This CDR3 reads CSVEQGIGYTEAFF. The DNA of the CDR3 is TGCAGCGTTGAACAGGGAATAGGATACACTGAAGCTTTCTTT.

This clonotype turned up a few times. This chain links TRBV7-2 with TRBJ2-4, with 7 bases that match TRBD2. The J call may not be correct, given that the DNA end is closer to TRBJ2-5. Looked up from germline, CDR1 is SGHTA and CDR2 is FQGNSA. This CDR3 is 16 amino acids long. In DNA, the CDR3 is TGTGCCAGCAGCTTCGGGGGGACCAACGGGGCAGAGACCCAGTACTTC. Translation: CASSFGGTNGAETQYF.

This chain links TRBV2 with TRBJ2-5; TRBD1 might be the D (7 bases). CDR1 SNHLY and CDR2 FYNNEI come from the germline V gene. The CDR3 is 15 amino acids. Trimming pared 7 bases from V and 6 bases from J, leaving 21 bases between. The chain's CDR3 is CASISLEGAEKTQYF. CDR3 sequence (DNA): TGTGCCAGCATATCGTTGGAGGGGGCTGAAAAGACCCAGTACTTC.

The chain uses TRBV12-3 or TRBV12-4 and TRBJ1-1; TRBD1 might be the D (6 bases). The CDR3 runs to 16 residues. With 4 bases removed from V and 1 base from J, the gap between germline ends came to 16 bases. The CDR3 bases are TGTGCCAGCAGTTCCTCTCGGGGAGGGGGGAACACTGAAGCTTTCTTT. Its protein product is CASSSSRGGGNTEAFF.

This clonotype was seen many times. This chain links TRBV20-1 with TRBJ2-1; 8 nucleotides align to TRBD2. Germline V gives CDR1 DFQATT, CDR2 SNEGSKA (reference sequence). The CDR3 has 14 residues. V lost 2 bases and J lost 8; bases outside the gene matches: 8. DNA for the CDR3: TGCAGTGCTAGACAGACGGGACTAGATCATGAGCAGTTCTTC. Translation gives CSARQTGLDHEQFF.

The CDR3 is CASLWQYF. The CDR3 DNA sequence: TGCGCCAGCCTGTGGCAGTACTTC. The chain joins TRBV4-1 to TRBJ2-7, with no clear D. Germline V lookup: CDR1 MGHRA, CDR2 YSYEKL. The CDR3 length is 8 residues. Trimming removed 8 bases from V and 9 bases from J, with 5 bases in between.

This chain's CDR3 is CASSPLGHSANPPLHF. In nucleotides, the CDR3 is TGCGCCAGCAGCCCCCTGGGCCACAGCGCTAACCCACCCCTCCACTTT. This chain joins TRBV4-1 and TRBJ1-6, with no clear D. Germline V gene lookup returns CDR1 MGHRA and CDR2 YSYEKL. The CDR3 sequence is 16 residues long. Trimming stripped 4 bases from V and 11 bases from J, with 21 bases between.

A word on this clonotype: One end of the junction does not line up with germline, which may come from a read error. The V and J genes are TRBV2 and TRBJ2-4, with 10 nucleotides matching TRBD2. The assigned J gene may be wrong: the sequence end matches TRBJ2-7 better. Germline CDR1 and CDR2: SNHLY and FYNNEI. The CDR3 contains 15 residues. This chain's CDR3 is CASSGVAGGPYEQYF. In DNA form, the CDR3 reads TGCGCCAGCAGTGGTGTAGCGGGGGGACCCTACGAGCAGTACTTC.

This clonotype was counted a single time. Sequence at one end of the junction differs from germline and may be a read error. The rearrangement uses TRBV6-1 and TRBJ2-1; D may be TRBD1 (5 bases). Looked up from germline, CDR1 is MNHNS and CDR2 is SASEGT. The CDR3 spans 16 residues. In nucleotides, the CDR3 is TGTGCCAGCAGTAACCCGGACATTAGCTCCTGCAATGAGCAGTTCTTC. It encodes CASSNPDISSCNEQFF.

This clonotype has a handful of counts. The rearrangement joins TRBV2 to TRBJ2-1; TRBD2 aligns across 9 bases. With V trimmed by 3 bases and J by 5 bases, 8 bases remained unmatched. The CDR3 consists of 16 residues. Germline V gene data show CDR1 as SNHLY and CDR2 as FYNNEI. Written as DNA, the CDR3 is TGTGCCAGCAGTGACCTAGCGGGGCTAGGGGACAATGAGCAGTTCTTC. This codes for CASSDLAGLGDNEQFF.

This clonotype was counted a few times. The CDR3 spells CASSYLLLAAGANVLTF. CDR3 nucleotide sequence: TGTGCCAGCAGTTACCTCCTACTAGCGGCTGGGGCCAACGTCCTGACTTTC. V usage is TRBV6-5 and J usage is TRBJ2-6; 8 bases are shared with TRBD2. Trimming cost V 2 bases and J 2 bases; bases outside gene matches: 5. The germline V gene encodes CDR1 MNHEY and CDR2 SVGAGI. The length of the CDR3 is 17 residues.

The chain links TRBV29-1 to TRBJ2-4, with a tentative D call TRBD1 (6 bases). The closer fit of TRBJ2-7 to the DNA end suggests the J call may be wrong. This CDR3 comprises 11 residues. CDR1 SQVTM and CDR2 ANQGSEA come from the germline V gene. CDR3 sequence: CSVKGQPEQYF. CDR3 sequence (DNA): TGCAGCGTAAAGGGACAACCCGAGCAGTACTTC.

This clonotype has more than one count but fewer than ten. The chain has TRBV12-3 or TRBV12-4 and TRBJ2-5, with D perhaps TRBD1 (6 bases). This CDR3 is 14 amino acids long. V was clipped by 7 bases and J by 1 base, with 13 bases between them. CDR3 nucleotide sequence: TGTGCCAGCAACCCGACAGGCTTCCAAGAGACCCAGTACTTC. Its protein product is CASNPTGFQETQYF.

This chain's CDR3 is CASRLYSGASYEQYF. In DNA, the CDR3 is TGTGCCAGCAGACTTTATAGCGGGGCTTCCTACGAGCAGTACTTC. This rearrangement joins TRBV6-5 to TRBJ2-7; 8 bases fit TRBD2. This CDR3 contains 15 residues. Germline V CDR1 and CDR2: MNHEY, SVGAGI. Trimming took 6 bases from V and 1 from J; bases not matched to a gene: 8.

With regard to this clonotype: Given a much more abundant clone one base away, this may be a read error. CDR3 loop: CASSRQPGTEFYEQYF. The CDR3 DNA sequence: TGCGCCAGCAGCCGACAGCCCGGGACAGAATTCTACGAGCAGTACTTC. The chain recombines TRBV4-1 with TRBJ2-4; 7 bases match TRBD1. TRBJ2-7 matches the DNA end more closely, so the J call is doubtful. Germline CDR1 and CDR2: MGHRA and YSYEKL. This CDR3 is 16 amino acids long.